The 9 T cell receptor beta chains presented below share a single source sample, sequenced in a study of glioma-infiltrating T cells (dated by TCRdb to 2016 to 2017). Sequencer: Illumina MiSeq. The iRepertoire nested amplicon-rescue multiplex PCR (arm-PCR) platform was used to amplify TCR alpha and beta CDR3 regions from RNA. In-frame beta chains were kept once TCRdb had trimmed the public reads at Q25 with fastp and called clones with MiXCR. When rows share a CDR3 protein, they turn into one entry using the most common DNA and genes. This sample holds about 210,000 distinct CDR3 sequences; roughly 32% were observed only once. 20% to 25% of the sample is taken by the ten largest. Sample: glioma tissue, nonneoplastic brain tissue, or PBMCs (not recorded which). Receptor source: a human donor with low-grade glioma or glioblastoma, undergoing nonglioma brain surgery, or in good health (not recorded which).

This chain connects TRBV3-1 to TRBJ2-5; the D gene is possibly TRBD2 (6 bases). The CDR3 extends over 14 amino acids. Trimming pared 1 base from V and 5 bases from J, leaving 11 bases between. CDR1 and CDR2 (germline): LGHDT, YNNKEL (reference sequence). This CDR3 reads CASSQAGVEETQYF. As DNA, the CDR3 is TGTGCCAGCAGCCAAGCGGGAGTGGAGGAGACCCAGTACTTC.

This clonotype was seen ten or more times. This rearrangement joins TRBV20-1 to TRBJ2-7, with TRBD2 matching over 7 bases. Unmatched junction bases numbered 5, after V lost 7 bases and J lost 2 bases. The CDR3 is 12 amino acids. Germline CDR1 is DFQATT and CDR2 is SNEGSKA (reference sequence). The CDR3 nucleotides are TGCAGTGTACTAGCGCATCCCTACGAGCAGTACTTC. Translated: CSVLAHPYEQYF.

In its sample, this clonotype was seen many times. The V call is TRBV20-1, the J call TRBJ2-7; D call uncertain. This CDR3 has 13 amino acids. Germline V gives CDR1 DFQATT, CDR2 SNEGSKA (reference sequence). V lost 1 base to trimming and J lost 2 bases, with 9 bases between them. CDR3 loop: CSARVKGTYEQYF. CDR3 sequence (DNA): TGCAGTGCTAGAGTTAAGGGTACCTACGAGCAGTACTTC.

The chain combines TRBV7-9 with TRBJ1-2, with 11 positions matching TRBD1. V lost 4 bases, J lost 3 bases, and 7 bases stayed unmatched. CDR3 length: 16 residues. Germline assignment: CDR1 SEHNR and CDR2 FQNEAQ (reference sequence). DNA of the CDR3: TGTGCCAGCAGCTCAGGACAGGGGGCGCCGGACTATGGCTACACCTTC. Its protein is CASSSGQGAPDYGYTF. Together with reference TRBV7-9 and TRBJ1-2, the CDR3 gives the full variable domain: DTGVSQNPRHKITKRGQNVTFRCDPISEHNRLYWYRQTLGQGPEFLTYFQNEAQLEKSRLLSDRFSAERPKGSFSTLEIQRTEQGDSAMYLCASSSGQGAPDYGYTFGSGTRLTVV.

This clonotype came up many times. V gene TRBV7-2 combines with J gene TRBJ1-2, with 10 bases identical to TRBD1. The CDR3 runs to 13 residues. V was pared by 5 bases and J by 8 bases, with 5 bases of the junction left unmatched. The germline V gene has CDR1 SGHTA and CDR2 FQGNSA. Here the CDR3 reads CASSRGQGEGYTF. The CDR3 coding sequence is TGTGCCAGCAGCCGAGGACAGGGGGAGGGCTACACCTTC.

This clonotype has at least ten counts. V usage is TRBV2 and J usage is TRBJ1-4; TRBD1 is a possible D gene (5 bases). Trimming took off 0 bases at V and 7 bases at J, with 12 bases between the two ends. The CDR3 loop spans 15 amino acids. CDR1 and CDR2 (germline): SNHLY, FYNNEI. CDR3 protein: CASSEATGRGEKLFF. The CDR3 DNA is TGTGCCAGCAGTGAAGCGACGGGGAGGGGTGAAAAACTGTTTTTT. The full variable domain, rest sourced from reference TRBV2 and TRBJ1-4, is EPEVTQTPSHQVTQMGQEVILRCVPISNHLYFYWYRQILGQKVEFLVSFYNNEISEKSEIFDDQFSVERPDGSNFTLKIRSTKLEDSAMYFCASSEATGRGEKLFFGSGTQLSVL.

At least ten counts were recorded for this clonotype. The chain combines TRBV12-3 or TRBV12-4 with TRBJ2-5, with 7 bases that match TRBD2. V dropped 6 bases and J dropped 4; count of bases not matched to a gene: 8. The CDR3 contains 14 residues. The CDR3 nucleotides are TGTGCCAGCAGCCCGCCTGGGGGGGGAGAGACCCAGTACTTC. Translated, it gives CASSPPGGGETQYF.

At least ten counts were recorded for this clonotype. The chain joins TRBV18 to TRBJ2-5; D is uncertain. Germline V CDR1 and CDR2: KGHSH, LQKENI. V lost 2 bases and J lost 2, with 6 bases in between. CDR3 length: 13 residues. In nucleotides, the CDR3 is TGTGCCAGCTCACCAGAAGAGCAAGAGACCCAGTACTTC. Protein: CASSPEEQETQYF. Full variable domain (remainder filled in from reference TRBV18 and TRBJ2-5): NAGVMQNPRHLVRRRGQEARLRCSPMKGHSHVYWYRQLPEEGLKFMVYLQKENIIDESGMPKERFSAEFPKEGPSILRIQQVVRGDSAAYFCASSPEEQETQYFGPGTRLLVL.

This clonotype was seen many times. This chain links TRBV13 with TRBJ1-6; a weak D match, TRBD1 (5 bases). This CDR3 is 14 amino acids long. CDR1 and CDR2 from the germline V gene are PRHDT and FYEKMQ (reference sequence). Trimming left V 5 bases short and J 5 bases short, with 10 bases between. The CDR3 DNA sequence: TGTGCCAGCAGCCACGACAGAGATAATTCACCCCTCCACTTT. This translates into CASSHDRDNSPLHF. The full variable domain, in which reference TRBV13 and TRBJ1-6 provide the parts outside the CDR3, is AAGVIQSPRHLIKEKRETATLKCYPIPRHDTVYWYQQGPGQDPQFLISFYEKMQSDKGSIPDRFSAQQFSDYHSELNMSSLELGDSALYFCASSHDRDNSPLHFGNGTRLTVT.